What follows are 14 T cell receptor beta chains derived from one specimen sequenced in a study of blood T cell repertoires in COVID-19 (TCRdb year 2020). To prepare the library, the immunoSEQ multiplex PCR assay was applied. Held by TCRdb, this immuneACCESS table contains in-frame sequences only and omits some clones. Under half of the omission traces to an unresolved V gene where checked; the cause of the rest is unknown. Here the sample has around 200,000 clones; 70% to 90% occur a single time. The leading ten clones occupy 1.2% of the sample. Sequenced sample: PBMCs or T cells enriched from blood (not recorded which). The receptors stem from a man aged 25-40 years who had recovered from COVID-19.

The chain couples TRBV4-2 to TRBJ2-3; 8 nucleotides line up with TRBD1. This CDR3 is built from 14 residues. V was pared by 3 bases and J by 2 bases, with 1 base of the junction left unmatched. Germline loops: CDR1 LGHNA, CDR2 YNFKEQ. The CDR3 DNA sequence: TGTGCCAGCAGCCAGGGACAGGCCACAGATACGCAGTATTTT. Amino acid sequence: CASSQGQATDTQYF.

In its sample, this clone was seen a few times. The chain has TRBV7-9 and TRBJ2-1; the match to TRBD2 covers 7 bases. The CDR3 is 15 amino acids. J lost 8 bases, V lost 0 bases, and 7 bases had no gene match. Germline V CDR1 and CDR2: SEHNR, FQNEAQ (reference sequence). For the CDR3, the DNA is TGTGCCAGCAGCTTAGCTTTGCGGGAGCTGGATGAGCAGTTCTTC. It encodes CASSLALRELDEQFF.

The chain is built from TRBV4-1 and TRBJ1-5; no definite D call. This CDR3 region has 13 residues. Trimming left V 0 bases short and J 5 bases short, with 5 bases between. Germline V lookup: CDR1 MGHRA, CDR2 YSYEKL. CDR3 protein: CASSQDRYQPQHF. The CDR3 DNA sequence: TGCGCCAGCAGCCAAGACAGATATCAGCCCCAGCATTTT.

The chain couples TRBV27 to TRBJ1-1; 7 nucleotides agree with TRBD1. Germline CDR1 and CDR2: MNHEY and SMNVEV (reference sequence). The CDR3 totals 14 residues. The junction had 6 bases not matched to a gene; V was cut back by 5 bases and J by 3 bases. CDR3 region: CASSRGGRDTEAFF. DNA of the CDR3: TGTGCCAGCAGTCGAGGGGGCAGAGACACTGAAGCTTTCTTT.

In nucleotides, the CDR3 is TGTGCCAGCAGTTTACAGCGGGATTACACAGATACGCAGTATTTT. It translates to CASSLQRDYTDTQYF. The chain uses TRBV28 and TRBJ2-3; 7 bases fit TRBD2. V lost 2 bases, J lost 2 bases, and 4 bases stayed unmatched. Germline V CDR1 and CDR2: MDHEN, SYDVKM. The CDR3 loop spans 15 amino acids.

V gene TRBV18 combines with J gene TRBJ2-2, with D perhaps TRBD1 (6 bases). V gave up 2 bases and J gave up 4 bases, with 11 bases separating them. The germline V gene has CDR1 KGHSH and CDR2 LQKENI. This CDR3 has 15 residues. CDR3 sequence reads: CASSPGFRGTGELFF. CDR3 nucleotide sequence: TGTGCCAGCTCACCAGGTTTCAGGGGCACCGGGGAGCTGTTTTTT.

This clone was recorded a few times. The chain couples TRBV9 to TRBJ2-5; 16 bases are a match to TRBD2. The CDR3 spans 17 residues. Trimming took 4 bases from V and 5 from J; bases not matched to a gene: 8. Germline CDR1 SGDLS, CDR2 YYNGEE. CDR3 protein: CASSPGTSGGADETQYF. The CDR3 coding sequence is TGTGCCAGCAGCCCCGGGACTAGCGGGGGGGCTGACGAGACCCAGTACTTC.

CDR3 region: CASGQEYQPQHF. CDR3 in DNA: TGTGCCAGCGGACAGGAGTATCAGCCCCAGCATTTT. This chain joins TRBV2 and TRBJ1-5; 7 positions match TRBD1. Germline V gives CDR1 SNHLY, CDR2 FYNNEI. Trimming at V came to 8 bases and at J to 5 bases, leaving 3 bases not matched to a gene. The CDR3 sequence is 12 residues long.

The rearrangement uses TRBV19 and TRBJ1-1, with 8 bases that match TRBD1. J was trimmed by 4 bases and V by 9 bases; bases with no gene match: 1. The V gene's germline CDR1 is LNHDA and CDR2 SQIVND (reference sequence). The CDR3 is 11 amino acids. CDR3 DNA: TGTGCCAGCGACAGGGGCACTGAAGCTTTCTTT. The encoded protein is CASDRGTEAFF.

The genes are TRBV7-2 and TRBJ2-3; 9 bases are shared with TRBD2. CDR3 length: 17 amino acids. Germline V gives CDR1 SGHTA, CDR2 FQGNSA. V was pared by 1 base and J by 0 bases, with 5 bases of the junction left unmatched. The DNA for the CDR3 is TGTGCCAGCAGCTTAGTCGGGCTAGCGGGGAGCACAGATACGCAGTATTTT. Amino acid sequence: CASSLVGLAGSTDTQYF. The full variable domain, rest sourced from reference TRBV7-2 and TRBJ2-3, is GAGVSQSPSNKVTEKGKDVELRCDPISGHTALYWYRQSLGQGLEFLIYFQGNSAPDKSGLPSDRFSAERTGGSVSTLTIQRTQQEDSAVYLCASSLVGLAGSTDTQYFGPGTRLTVL.

The chain has TRBV3-1 (or the pseudogene TRBV3-2) and TRBJ2-7; 10 bases match TRBD2. The CDR3 contains 16 residues. The V and J ends lost 1 base and 0 bases, in that order; junction bases with no gene match: 3. Germline-derived CDR1 and CDR2 are LGHDT and YNNKEL (reference sequence). The CDR3 region is CASSQVRLAGSYEQYF. CDR3 DNA: TGTGCCAGCAGCCAAGTACGACTAGCGGGCTCCTACGAGCAGTACTTC.

The chain employs TRBV27 and TRBJ2-4, with 9 bases that match TRBD1. V trimming: 2 bases; J trimming: 0 bases; junction bases outside the gene matches: 2. There are 16 residues in the CDR3. In germline, CDR1 is MNHEY, CDR2 SMNVEV (reference sequence). The CDR3 DNA follows: TGTGCCAGCAGTTTAGACAGGGGGGTAGCCAAAAACATTCAGTACTTC. This sequence encodes CASSLDRGVAKNIQYF.

This chain joins TRBV19 and TRBJ1-2; D is unresolved. The CDR3 spans 17 residues. The V end was cut by 5 bases, the J end by 1 base, with 20 bases between. Germline loops: CDR1 LNHDA, CDR2 SQIVND (reference sequence). The CDR3, as DNA: TGTGCCAGTAGTGTAATGCGGGCAGAGCTAAATAACTATGGCTACACCTTC. Translation: CASSVMRAELNNYGYTF.

The rearrangement joins TRBV19 to TRBJ1-2; 9 positions agree with TRBD1. This CDR3 contains 14 residues. V dropped 5 bases and J dropped 8; count of bases not matched to a gene: 9. The germline gives CDR1 LNHDA, CDR2 SQIVND (reference sequence). CDR3 DNA: TGTGCCAGTAGTCCCCTCGGGACAGGGACCGGCTACACCTTC. Encoded protein: CASSPLGTGTGYTF.